The 22 T cell receptor beta chains given below trace back to one sample, sequenced in a study of read filtering for tumor transcriptome and immune sequencing. Molecular barcoded adaptors covering alpha/delta and beta/gamma chains were used on approximately 400 ng RNA. Each CDR3 protein is one row after TCRdb ran MiXCR on the reads. Found here are some 25,000 distinct CDR3 sequences, 20% to 25% of them singletons; the top ten hold roughly 15%. Material: a population of CD138-negative cells sorted from bone marrow. Receptors originate from a donor aged 40 or older with multiple myeloma.

This clonotype counts as medium-sized (0.01 to 0.1%). This chain uses TRBV5-5 with TRBJ1-1, with D possibly matching TRBD1 (5 bases). The CDR3 covers 13 residues. With 3 bases removed from V and 4 bases from J, the gap between germline ends came to 10 bases. Germline values: CDR1 SGHKS, CDR2 YYEKEE (reference sequence). The CDR3 region is CASSYGRGTEAFF. The DNA for the CDR3 is TGTGCCAGCAGCTATGGGAGGGGCACTGAAGCTTTCTTT.

This clonotype was counted only a few times. This chain joins TRBV10-3 and TRBJ2-7; possibly TRBD1 for D (6 bases). The CDR3 sequence is 13 residues long. Germline CDR1 is ENHRY and CDR2 is SYGVKD. Deletions cut 6 bases from V and 6 bases from J, with 15 bases between. CDR3 nucleotides: TGTGCCATCAGGGGGGCAGGGGTGGTCGAGCAGTACTTC. Amino acid sequence: CAIRGAGVVEQYF.

As concerns this clonotype: Just one base apart from a much larger clone, this may be a read error. V and J are TRBV6-2 or TRBV6-3 and TRBJ1-5; perhaps TRBD1 as D (6 bases). The CDR3 is 15 amino acids. CDR1 and CDR2 from the germline V gene are MNHEY and SVGEGT. With 4 bases removed from V and 5 bases from J, the gap between germline ends came to 15 bases. The CDR3 sequence is CASSSGQSLDQPQHF. For the CDR3, the DNA is TGTGCCAGCAGTTCCGGACAGAGCCTCGATCAGCCCCAGCATTTT.

By its share, this clonotype is medium-sized. The chain couples TRBV29-1 to TRBJ2-1; D remains unclear. V gave up 2 bases and J gave up 9 bases, with 14 bases separating them. Germline V gives CDR1 SQVTM, CDR2 ANQGSEA. The CDR3 has 13 amino acids. The CDR3 here is CSVELMLTGEQFF. The DNA of the CDR3 is TGCAGCGTTGAATTGATGCTGACGGGTGAGCAGTTCTTC.

With regard to this clonotype: A clone one base away is much larger, so this may be a read error. V usage is TRBV6-5 and J usage is TRBJ1-2; D remains unclear. The germline CDR1 and CDR2 sequences are MNHEY and SVGAGI. This CDR3 is built from 15 residues. CDR3: CASSYSSLLPEGFTF. DNA for the CDR3: TGTGCCAGCAGTTACTCGTCCCTGTTACCGGAGGGCTTCACCTTC.

In this sample, this clonotype turned up many times. The rearrangement uses TRBV29-1 and TRBJ2-3; 7 bases are shared with TRBD2. This CDR3 spans 15 amino acids. Germline loops: CDR1 SQVTM, CDR2 ANQGSEA. V shed 2 bases and J 3 bases; nucleotides not matched to a gene: 8. The CDR3 spells CSVEIRGRGTDTQYF. The CDR3 nucleotides read TGCAGCGTTGAAATCCGCGGGAGAGGAACAGATACGCAGTATTTT.

J is TRBJ1-2 and V is TRBV30; TRBD1 is a possible D gene (5 bases). The CDR3 is 12 amino acids. Germline CDR1 and CDR2: GTSNPN and SVGIG (reference sequence). V lost 0 bases and J lost 4, with 6 bases in between. CDR3 nucleotides: TGTGCCTGGAGTGTAGGGGTCTATGGCTACACCTTC. As protein: CAWSVGVYGYTF. Complete variable domain (other parts from reference TRBV30 and TRBJ1-2): SQTIHQWPATLVQPVGSPLSLECTVEGTSNPNLYWYRQAAGRGLQLLFYSVGIGQISSEVPQNLSASRPQDRQFILSSKKLLLSDSGFYLCAWSVGVYGYTFGSGTRLTVV.

As to this clonotype: It is likely a read error: a sequence one base away is far more abundant. The chain has TRBV5-4 and TRBJ1-4; no reliable D call. Germline V gives CDR1 SGHNT, CDR2 YYREEE (reference sequence). This CDR3 has 15 residues. The CDR3, as DNA: TGTGCCAGCAGCCTAAGGTCAGGACCCAGAGATACGCGGTATTTT. It is translated as CASSLRSGPRDTRYF. The whole variable domain, filled in from reference TRBV5-4 and TRBJ1-4, reads ETGVTQSPTHLIKTRGQQVTLRCSSQSGHNTVSWYQQALGQGPQFIFQYYREEENGRGNFPPRFSGLQFPNYSSELNVNALELDDSALYLCASSLRSGPRDTRYFGSGTQLSVL.

This clonotype was recorded at least ten times. This chain connects TRBV11-2 to TRBJ2-5; 7 bases align to TRBD2. The germline gives CDR1 SGHAT, CDR2 FQNNGV. After removal of 3 bases from V and 5 bases from J, the junction contained 3 bases not matched to a gene. The CDR3 is made up of 13 amino acids. The CDR3 reads CASSFGGGETQYF. Written as DNA, the CDR3 is TGTGCCAGCAGCTTCGGGGGAGGGGAGACCCAGTACTTC.

About this clonotype: This may arise from a read error, as a much more abundant clone is one base away. The rearrangement links TRBV6-2 or TRBV6-3 to TRBJ2-4, with 9 bases identical to TRBD2. Germline values: CDR1 MNHEY, CDR2 SVGEGT. Unmatched junction bases numbered 14, after V lost 5 bases and J lost 9 bases. The CDR3 runs 16 residues. CDR3: CASSPRKGGRARIQYF. The CDR3 DNA reads TGTGCCAGCAGTCCCCGAAAAGGCGGGAGGGCCCGCATTCAGTACTTC.

Note on this clonotype: Mismatch with germline at one junction end may stem from a read error. The gene calls are TRBV20-1 and TRBJ2-7; 11 nucleotides align to TRBD1. Germline CDR1 is DFQATT and CDR2 is SNEGSKA (reference sequence). CDR3 length: 14 amino acids. In nucleotides, the CDR3 is TGCAGTGCCAGAGAGGGGACAGGGGGAAGCGAGCAGTACTTC. This sequence encodes CSAREGTGGSEQYF.

At least ten counts were recorded for this clonotype. The chain uses TRBV25-1 and TRBJ2-2; D not resolved. Trimming removed 7 bases from V and 0 bases from J, with 9 bases in between. The CDR3 loop spans 14 amino acids. CDR1 is MGHDK, CDR2 SYGVNS, per germline. In nucleotides, the CDR3 is TGTGCCAGCACCAATGGAGCGAACACCGGGGAGCTGTTTTTT. It codes for CASTNGANTGELFF.

The CDR3 sequence is CASRTSGYTDTQYF. CDR3 nucleotides: TGCGCCAGCAGGACTAGCGGTTACACAGATACGCAGTATTTT. The rearrangement uses TRBV5-1 and TRBJ2-3; 9 bases map to TRBD2. CDR3 length: 14 residues. Germline V gene data show CDR1 as SGHRS and CDR2 as YFSETQ. With 5 bases clipped from V and 2 bases from J, the junction kept 3 bases outside the gene matches.

This clonotype ranks as medium-sized. The chain carries TRBV5-1 and TRBJ2-1; D is unclear. Germline CDR1 SGHRS, CDR2 YFSETQ. The CDR3 consists of 16 residues. Trimming took off 0 bases at V and 0 bases at J, with 10 bases between the two ends. CDR3 sequence: CASSLGGSGSYNEQFF. CDR3 nucleotides: TGCGCCAGCAGCTTGGGGGGTAGTGGCTCCTACAATGAGCAGTTCTTC. Filled out from reference TRBV5-1 and TRBJ2-1, the complete variable domain reads KAGVTQTPRYLIKTRGQQVTLSCSPISGHRSVSWYQQTPGQGLQFLFEYFSETQRNKGNFPGRFSGRQFSNSRSEMNVSTLELGDSALYLCASSLGGSGSYNEQFFGPGTRLTVL.

This clonotype was seen repeatedly, ten times or more. This rearrangement joins TRBV2 to TRBJ2-5; D is perhaps TRBD2 (5 bases). Germline V gene sequence: CDR1 SNHLY, CDR2 FYNNEI. There are 13 residues in the CDR3. Trimming took off 2 bases at V and 5 bases at J, with 9 bases between the two ends. CDR3 nucleotides: TGTGCCAGCAGTGAAACTACGGGGGAGACCCAGTACTTC. Its translation is CASSETTGETQYF.

A note on this clonotype: This may come from a read error, since a much larger clone is one base off. Because it lacks the conserved phenylalanine or tryptophan at the end, this CDR3 is likely a read error. The rearrangement uses TRBV12-3 or TRBV12-4 and TRBJ2-1; perhaps TRBD1 as D (5 bases). V lost 4 bases and J lost 4, with 14 bases in between. The CDR3 length is 15 residues. The CDR3 DNA sequence: TGTGCCAGCAGTTCCTCTCAGGGCCTATACAATGAGCAGTTCTCC. As protein: CASSSSQGLYNEQFS.

In its sample, this clonotype was seen many times. The chain links TRBV7-8 to TRBJ2-7, with 8 bases lining up with TRBD2. Germline CDR1 is SGHVS and CDR2 is FQNEAQ. CDR3 length: 14 residues. The ends lost 5 bases at V and 5 bases at J; junction bases unmatched: 8. The CDR3 protein is CASSPQRERNEQYF. The DNA of the CDR3 is TGTGCCAGCAGCCCCCAGCGGGAGCGGAACGAGCAGTACTTC.

This clonotype came up many times. The V gene is TRBV3-1, the J gene TRBJ2-2; 8 positions agree with TRBD1. V lost 6 bases, J lost 6 bases, and 12 bases stayed unmatched. Looked up from germline, CDR1 is LGHDT and CDR2 is YNNKEL (reference sequence). CDR3 length equals 16 residues. The CDR3 region has the DNA TGTGCCAGCAGTTCCCGGACAGGGATGTTCGCCGGGGAGCTGTTTTTT. Amino acids: CASSSRTGMFAGELFF.

Turning to this clonotype: One junction end disagrees with the germline gene, perhaps due to a read error. The V and J genes are TRBV19 and TRBJ2-7; no reliable D call. Germline V CDR1 and CDR2: LNHDA, SQIVND (reference sequence). This CDR3 is 15 amino acids long. The CDR3 loop is CASGIYAPRCYKQYF. DNA of the CDR3: TGTGCCAGTGGTATATATGCGCCGCGCTGCTACAAGCAGTACTTC. Looking up the rest from reference TRBV19 and TRBJ2-7 gives the full variable domain: DGGITQSPKYLFRKEGQNVTLSCEQNLNHDAMYWYRQDPGQGLRLIYYSQIVNDFQKGDIAEGYSVSREKKESFPLTVTSAQKNPTAFYLCASGIYAPRCYKQYFGPGTRLTVT.

This clonotype was found many times. The CDR3 bases are TGTGCCAGCAGCCCCCTCACTAGCGGCTACAATGAGCAGTTCTTC. This sequence encodes CASSPLTSGYNEQFF. The V call is TRBV7-2, the J call TRBJ2-1, with 8 bases aligning to TRBD2. Germline V CDR1 and CDR2: SGHTA, FQGNSA. This CDR3 is built from 15 residues. J was trimmed by 3 bases and V by 5 bases; bases with no gene match: 6.

This clonotype came up many times. The rearrangement uses TRBV7-9 and TRBJ2-2; TRBD2 might be the D (6 bases). Germline assignment: CDR1 SEHNR and CDR2 FQNEAQ (reference sequence). The CDR3 contains 15 residues. Trimming took off 5 bases at V and 6 bases at J, with 16 bases between the two ends. The CDR3 loop is CASSPWAPGAGELFF. CDR3 nucleotides: TGTGCCAGCAGCCCCTGGGCCCCGGGGGCCGGGGAGCTGTTTTTT.

This clonotype was observed many times. The chain employs TRBV7-8 and TRBJ2-2; D gene unclear. Germline-derived CDR1 and CDR2 are SGHVS and FQNEAQ. With 0 bases removed from V and 4 bases from J, the gap between germline ends came to 6 bases. This CDR3 region has 14 residues. Here the CDR3 reads CASSLAGFTGELFF. The CDR3 DNA sequence: TGTGCCAGCAGCTTAGCGGGATTCACCGGGGAGCTGTTTTTT.